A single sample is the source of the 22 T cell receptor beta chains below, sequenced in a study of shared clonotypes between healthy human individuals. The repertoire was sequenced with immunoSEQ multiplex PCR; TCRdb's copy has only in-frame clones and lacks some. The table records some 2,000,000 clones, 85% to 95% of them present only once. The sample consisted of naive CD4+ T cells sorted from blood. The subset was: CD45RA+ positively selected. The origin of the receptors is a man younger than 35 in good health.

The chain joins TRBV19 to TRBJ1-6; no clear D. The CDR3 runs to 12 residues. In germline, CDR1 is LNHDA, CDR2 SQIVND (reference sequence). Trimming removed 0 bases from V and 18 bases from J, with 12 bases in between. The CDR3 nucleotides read TGTGCCAGTAGTATAGAAGGGAAAGAACCCCACTTT. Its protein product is CASSIEGKEPHF.

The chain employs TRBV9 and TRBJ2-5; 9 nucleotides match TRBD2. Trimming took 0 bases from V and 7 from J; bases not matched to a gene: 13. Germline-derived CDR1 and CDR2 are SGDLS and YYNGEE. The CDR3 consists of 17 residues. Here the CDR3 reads CASSVALRAGGEGTQYF. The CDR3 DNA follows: TGTGCCAGCAGCGTAGCCCTAAGAGCGGGAGGCGAGGGGACCCAGTACTTC. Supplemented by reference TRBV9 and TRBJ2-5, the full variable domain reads DSGVTQTPKHLITATGQRVTLRCSPRSGDLSVYWYQQSLDQGLQFLIQYYNGEERAKGNILERFSAQQFPDLHSELNLSSLELGDSALYFCASSVALRAGGEGTQYFGPGTRLLVL.

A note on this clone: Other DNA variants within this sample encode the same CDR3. CDR3 in DNA: TGTGCCGGCCGGGACCTGAACACTGAAGCTTTCTTT. Protein product: CAGRDLNTEAFF. The chain uses TRBV30 and TRBJ1-1; D may be TRBD1 (5 bases). The CDR3 totals 12 residues. Germline-derived CDR1 and CDR2 are GTSNPN and SVGIG (reference sequence). Trimming removed 8 bases from V and 0 bases from J, with 10 bases in between.

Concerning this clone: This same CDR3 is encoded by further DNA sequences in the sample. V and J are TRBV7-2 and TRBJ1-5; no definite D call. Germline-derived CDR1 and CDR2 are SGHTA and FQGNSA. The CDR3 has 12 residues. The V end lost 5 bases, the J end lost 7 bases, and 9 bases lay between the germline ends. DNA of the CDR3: TGTGCCAGCAGCCCCAGTGGCCAGCCCCAGCATTTT. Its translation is CASSPSGQPQHF.

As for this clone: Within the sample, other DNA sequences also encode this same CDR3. The CDR3 region has the DNA TGTGCCAGCAGCTTAGGAACCGGGGAGCTGTTTTTT. This gives the protein CASSLGTGELFF. The rearrangement uses TRBV7-6 and TRBJ2-2, with D hard to call. The V gene lost 1 base and the J gene lost 5 bases, with 2 bases spanning the gap. Germline V gives CDR1 SGHVS, CDR2 FNYEAQ. The CDR3 totals 12 residues.

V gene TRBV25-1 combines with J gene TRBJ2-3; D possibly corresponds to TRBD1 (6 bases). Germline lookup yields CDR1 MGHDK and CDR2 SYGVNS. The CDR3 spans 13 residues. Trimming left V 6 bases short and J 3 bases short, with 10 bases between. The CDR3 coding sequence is TGTGCCAGCAGGAGGGGGTCGACAGATACGCAGTATTTT. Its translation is CASRRGSTDTQYF.

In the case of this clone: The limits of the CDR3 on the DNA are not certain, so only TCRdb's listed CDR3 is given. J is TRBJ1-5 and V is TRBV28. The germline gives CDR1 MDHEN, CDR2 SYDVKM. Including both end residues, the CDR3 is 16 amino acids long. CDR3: CASRLHFGPEGQPQHF.

The CDR3 nucleotides are TGTGCCAGCAGTTTAAGTCTAGCGGGCGCCTACGAGCAGTACTTC. Translation: CASSLSLAGAYEQYF. This chain uses TRBV27 with TRBJ2-7; 8 bases line up with TRBD2. CDR3 size: 15 residues. With V trimmed by 2 bases and J by 2 bases, 5 bases remained unmatched. Germline V CDR1 and CDR2: MNHEY, SMNVEV (reference sequence).

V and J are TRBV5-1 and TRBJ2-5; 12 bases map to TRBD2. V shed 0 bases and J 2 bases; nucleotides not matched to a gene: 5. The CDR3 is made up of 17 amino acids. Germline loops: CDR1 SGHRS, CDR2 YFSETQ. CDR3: CASSLVLAGGSQETQYF. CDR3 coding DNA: TGCGCCAGCAGCTTGGTACTAGCGGGGGGATCACAAGAGACCCAGTACTTC.

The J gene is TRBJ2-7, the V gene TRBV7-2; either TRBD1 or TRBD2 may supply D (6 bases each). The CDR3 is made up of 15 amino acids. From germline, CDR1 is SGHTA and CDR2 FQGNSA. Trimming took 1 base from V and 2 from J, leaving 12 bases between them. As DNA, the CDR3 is TGTGCCAGCAGCTTAGGGAGGGACACCCCCTACGAGCAGTACTTC. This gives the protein CASSLGRDTPYEQYF.

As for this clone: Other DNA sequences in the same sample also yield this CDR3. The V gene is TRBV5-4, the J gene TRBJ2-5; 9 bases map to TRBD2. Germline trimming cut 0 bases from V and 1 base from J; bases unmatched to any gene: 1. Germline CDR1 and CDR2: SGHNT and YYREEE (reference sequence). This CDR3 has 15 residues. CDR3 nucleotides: TGTGCCAGCAGCTTGGGACTAGCGGTCCAAGAGACCCAGTACTTC. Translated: CASSLGLAVQETQYF.

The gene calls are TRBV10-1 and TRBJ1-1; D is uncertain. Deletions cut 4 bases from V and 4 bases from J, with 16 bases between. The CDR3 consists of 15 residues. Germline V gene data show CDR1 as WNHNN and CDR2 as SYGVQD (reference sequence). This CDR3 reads CASSAPGSSGTEAFF. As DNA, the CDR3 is TGCGCCAGCAGTGCTCCGGGAAGCTCGGGCACTGAAGCTTTCTTT.

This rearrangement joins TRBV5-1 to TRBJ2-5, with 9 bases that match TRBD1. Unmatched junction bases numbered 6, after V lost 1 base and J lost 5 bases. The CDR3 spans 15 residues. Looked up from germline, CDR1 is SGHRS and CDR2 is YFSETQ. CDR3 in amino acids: CASSLSGTGSETQYF. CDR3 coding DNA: TGCGCCAGCAGCTTGTCCGGGACAGGGTCCGAGACCCAGTACTTC.

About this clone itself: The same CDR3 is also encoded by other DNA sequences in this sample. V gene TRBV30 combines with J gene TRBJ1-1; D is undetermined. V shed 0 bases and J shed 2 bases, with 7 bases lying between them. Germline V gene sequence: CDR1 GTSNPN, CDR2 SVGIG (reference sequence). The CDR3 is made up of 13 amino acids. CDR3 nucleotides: TGTGCCTGGAGTGTAGGAGGTAACACTGAAGCTTTCTTT. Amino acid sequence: CAWSVGGNTEAFF.

The CDR3 sequence is CSVEDPGGASYGYTF. The CDR3 region has the DNA TGCAGCGTTGAAGATCCAGGGGGCGCAAGCTATGGCTACACCTTC. J is TRBJ1-2 and V is TRBV29-1, with 8 bases identical to TRBD1. Germline CDR1 SQVTM, CDR2 ANQGSEA. The J segment lost 4 bases and the V segment lost 0 bases, leaving 7 bases of the junction unmatched. The CDR3 has 15 amino acids.

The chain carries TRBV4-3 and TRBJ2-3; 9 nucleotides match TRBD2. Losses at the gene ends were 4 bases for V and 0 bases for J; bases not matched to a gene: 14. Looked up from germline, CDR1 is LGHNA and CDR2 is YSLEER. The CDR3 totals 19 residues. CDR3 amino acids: CASSPTRYWREGSTDTQYF. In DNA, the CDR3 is TGCGCCAGCAGCCCCACAAGATACTGGCGGGAGGGAAGCACAGATACGCAGTATTTT.

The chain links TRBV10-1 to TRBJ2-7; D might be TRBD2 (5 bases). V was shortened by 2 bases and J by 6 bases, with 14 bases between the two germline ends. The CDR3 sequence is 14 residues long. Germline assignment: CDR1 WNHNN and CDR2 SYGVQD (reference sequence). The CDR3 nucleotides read TGCGCCAGCAGTGAGGCCTACGGTGGAGGCGAGCAGTACTTC. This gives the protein CASSEAYGGGEQYF.

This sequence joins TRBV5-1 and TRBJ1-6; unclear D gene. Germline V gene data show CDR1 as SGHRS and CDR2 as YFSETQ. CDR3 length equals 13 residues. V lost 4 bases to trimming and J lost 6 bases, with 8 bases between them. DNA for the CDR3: TGCGCCAGCAGCAAGGACCCTAATTCACCCCTCCACTTT. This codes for CASSKDPNSPLHF.

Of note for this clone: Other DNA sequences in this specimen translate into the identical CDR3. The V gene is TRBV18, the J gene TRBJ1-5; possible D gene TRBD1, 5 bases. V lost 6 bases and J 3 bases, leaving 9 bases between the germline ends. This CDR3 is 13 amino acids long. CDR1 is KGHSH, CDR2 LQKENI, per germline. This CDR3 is CASSSGSNQPQHF. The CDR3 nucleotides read TGTGCCAGCTCCTCAGGGTCCAATCAGCCCCAGCATTTT.

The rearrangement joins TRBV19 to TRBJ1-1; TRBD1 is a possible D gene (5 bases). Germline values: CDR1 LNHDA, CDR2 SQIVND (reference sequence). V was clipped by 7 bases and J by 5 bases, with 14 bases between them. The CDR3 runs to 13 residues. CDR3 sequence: CASTDARGTEAFF. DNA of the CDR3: TGTGCCAGTACCGATGCCCGGGGGACTGAAGCTTTCTTT. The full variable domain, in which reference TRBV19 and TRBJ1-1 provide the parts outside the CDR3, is DGGITQSPKYLFRKEGQNVTLSCEQNLNHDAMYWYRQDPGQGLRLIYYSQIVNDFQKGDIAEGYSVSREKKESFPLTVTSAQKNPTAFYLCASTDARGTEAFFGQGTRLTVV.

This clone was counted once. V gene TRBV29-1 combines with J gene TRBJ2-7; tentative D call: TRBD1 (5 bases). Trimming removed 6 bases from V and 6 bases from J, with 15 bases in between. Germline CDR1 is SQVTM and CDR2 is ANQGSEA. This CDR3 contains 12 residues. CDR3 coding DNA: TGCAGCGTAGTGGACACCTTTTTCGAGCAGTACTTC. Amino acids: CSVVDTFFEQYF.

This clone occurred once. The CDR3 loop reads CASSRRSGGVETQYF. The CDR3 DNA reads as TGTGCCAGCAGCAGAAGGTCCGGCGGGGTAGAGACCCAGTACTTC. The chain is built from TRBV6-5 and TRBJ2-5; D might be TRBD2 (6 bases). Deletions cut 6 bases from V and 4 bases from J, with 18 bases between. Germline V lookup: CDR1 MNHEY, CDR2 SVGAGI. The CDR3 totals 15 residues.